These T cell receptor beta chains were read from a single sample in a study of cytomegalovirus exposure and HLA in healthy donors. Sequencing used immunoSEQ multiplex PCR; TCRdb keeps in-frame clones, though not all of them. The table has about 150,000 clones, roughly 89% seen once. The sample was PBMCs. These receptor sequences come from a woman younger than 35 in good health and CMV-seropositive. CDR3s include the opening cysteine and the closing phenylalanine or tryptophan. D genes are given only for firm matches. Clone size, where shown, is once, few, many, or a class for clones that have expanded.

CDR3 DNA: TGTGCCAGTAGCCCTACCTTTAATGAAAAACTGTTTTTT; CDR3 protein: CASSPTFNEKLFF; V gene: TRBV19; D gene: NA; J gene: TRBJ1-4; clone size: NA
CDR3 DNA: TGTGCCAGCAGCTATGGAGGGACTGAAGCTTTCTTT; CDR3 protein: CASSYGGTEAFF; V gene: TRBV7-9; D gene: NA; J gene: TRBJ1-1; clone size: NA
CDR3 DNA: TGTGCCAGCAGTGAAGTTTCGGGACAGGGTGATCAGCCCCAGCATTTT; CDR3 protein: CASSEVSGQGDQPQHF; V gene: TRBV6-1; D gene: TRBD1; J gene: TRBJ1-5; clone size: NA
CDR3 DNA: TGTGCCAGCAGCTTAAGCGGACGGAATGATAACACCGGGGAGCTGTTTTTT; CDR3 protein: CASSLSGRNDNTGELFF; V gene: TRBV11-3; D gene: NA; J gene: TRBJ2-2; clone size: NA
CDR3 DNA: TGTGCCAGCAGCTTAAGGGGACAGACGGCCCAGCATTTT; CDR3 protein: CASSLRGQTAQHF; V gene: TRBV7-9; D gene: TRBD1; J gene: TRBJ1-5; clone size: NA
CDR3 DNA: TGTGCCTGGAGGGATCAGGGACAGGTCTATGGCTACACCTTC; CDR3 protein: CAWRDQGQVYGYTF; V gene: TRBV30; D gene: TRBD1; J gene: TRBJ1-2; clone size: NA
CDR3 DNA: TGTGCCAGCAAAGGACAGAAAACCGGGGAGCTGTTTTTT; CDR3 protein: CASKGQKTGELFF; V gene: TRBV2; D gene: NA; J gene: TRBJ2-2; clone size: NA
CDR3 DNA: TGTGCCATCAGGGATACAGGGGGGCAATCCTACGAGCAGTACTTC; CDR3 protein: CAIRDTGGQSYEQYF; V gene: TRBV10-3; D gene: TRBD1; J gene: TRBJ2-7; clone size: NA
CDR3 DNA: TGTGCCAGCAGCCCCTCCTCCGCGGTCGAGCAGTTCTTC; CDR3 protein: CASSPSSAVEQFF; V gene: TRBV7-2; D gene: NA; J gene: TRBJ2-1; clone size: NA
CDR3 DNA: TGCGCCAGCAGCTTGGCGGGGATAGCTAACTATGGCTACACCTTC; CDR3 protein: CASSLAGIANYGYTF; V gene: TRBV5-1; D gene: NA; J gene: TRBJ1-2; clone size: NA
CDR3 DNA: TGTGCCAGCAGCCAAGATCATTGGGAGACCTACGAGCAGTACTTC; CDR3 protein: CASSQDHWETYEQYF; V gene: TRBV14; D gene: NA; J gene: TRBJ2-7; clone size: NA
CDR3 DNA: TGTGCCAGCAGCTTAGGAACCAGGGTTGACTCCGGGGAGCTGTTTTTT; CDR3 protein: CASSLGTRVDSGELFF; V gene: TRBV7-9; D gene: NA; J gene: TRBJ2-2; clone size: NA
CDR3 DNA: TGTGCCAGCAGCTCGGACAGGGGGAGGCAAGAGACCCAGTACTTC; CDR3 protein: CASSSDRGRQETQYF; V gene: TRBV7-2; D gene: TRBD1; J gene: TRBJ2-5; clone size: NA
CDR3 DNA: TGCGCCAGCAGCCAGGGCCTGGGACAGTTCTACGAGCAGTACTTC; CDR3 protein: CASSQGLGQFYEQYF; V gene: TRBV4-3; D gene: TRBD1; J gene: TRBJ2-7; clone size: few
CDR3 DNA: TGTGCCAGCAGCTTGAAGAACACCCAGCGGGGTCTCTACGAGCAGTACTTC; CDR3 protein: CASSLKNTQRGLYEQYF; V gene: TRBV5-6; D gene: TRBD2; J gene: TRBJ2-7; clone size: NA
CDR3 DNA: TGTGCCACCAGGGGGGGAAAGGCTAGCAATGAGCAGTTCTTC; CDR3 protein: CATRGGKASNEQFF; V gene: TRBV15; D gene: NA; J gene: TRBJ2-1; clone size: NA
CDR3 DNA: TGTGCCAGCAGTCAAGGGGAGGGGGGCACCATATATTTT; CDR3 protein: CASSQGEGGTIYF; V gene: TRBV2; D gene: NA; J gene: TRBJ1-3; clone size: NA
CDR3 DNA: TGTGCCAGCTCACGTAGCGCCCAAGAGACCCAGTACTTC; CDR3 protein: CASSRSAQETQYF; V gene: TRBV18; D gene: NA; J gene: TRBJ2-5; clone size: NA
CDR3 DNA: TGCGCCAGCAGCTCGGGACAGAGAGCCTACGAGCAGTACTTC; CDR3 protein: CASSSGQRAYEQYF; V gene: TRBV5-1; D gene: TRBD1; J gene: TRBJ2-7; clone size: once
CDR3 DNA: TGCGCCAGCAGCCAAACTTGGGGGGGCCCGACCTTGAACACTGAAGCTTTCTTT; CDR3 protein: CASSQTWGGPTLNTEAFF; V gene: TRBV4-3; D gene: NA; J gene: TRBJ1-1; clone size: NA
CDR3 DNA: TGTGCCAGCAGTTCCCAGAGGGGTGGAGGGGAGACCCAGTACTTC; CDR3 protein: CASSSQRGGGETQYF; V gene: TRBV28; D gene: NA; J gene: TRBJ2-5; clone size: NA
CDR3 DNA: TGTGCCAGTAGTCGGCAGGCTTATTTCGAAAAACTGTTTTTT; CDR3 protein: CASSRQAYFEKLFF; V gene: TRBV19; D gene: NA; J gene: TRBJ1-4; clone size: NA
CDR3 DNA: TGTGCCAGCAGCTTGTCACGAGATGGCTACACCTTC; CDR3 protein: CASSLSRDGYTF; V gene: TRBV5-4; D gene: NA; J gene: TRBJ1-2; clone size: NA
CDR3 DNA: TGCGCCAGCAGGACCCCCCCCAGGGAGGGCAACGAGCAGTACTTC; CDR3 protein: CASRTPPREGNEQYF; V gene: TRBV10-2; D gene: TRBD2; J gene: TRBJ2-7; clone size: NA
CDR3 DNA: TGTGCCAGCAGTATACCGGGACAGGGTGACTATGGCTACACCTTC; CDR3 protein: CASSIPGQGDYGYTF; V gene: TRBV25-1; D gene: TRBD1; J gene: TRBJ1-2; clone size: NA
CDR3 DNA: TGCGCCAGCAGCCCCCGGTGCAGGAACACAGATACGCAGTATTTT; CDR3 protein: CASSPRCRNTDTQYF; V gene: TRBV23-1; D gene: NA; J gene: TRBJ2-3; clone size: NA
CDR3 DNA: TGTGCCAGCAGTTCCGGGACAGGGGGCTTTCAGCCCCAGCATTTT; CDR3 protein: CASSSGTGGFQPQHF; V gene: TRBV13; D gene: TRBD1; J gene: TRBJ1-5; clone size: NA
CDR3 DNA: TGTGCCACTGGACAGGAGACTAATTCACCCCTCCACTTT; CDR3 protein: CATGQETNSPLHF; V gene: TRBV19; D gene: TRBD1; J gene: TRBJ1-6; clone size: NA
CDR3 DNA: TGTGCCAGCAGTTACGGAGGGGCTGTGGCTGAAGCTTTCTTT; CDR3 protein: CASSYGGAVAEAFF; V gene: TRBV6-5; D gene: NA; J gene: TRBJ1-1; clone size: NA
CDR3 DNA: TGTGCCAGCAGTACAGAGAGAAATCAGCCCCAGCATTTT; CDR3 protein: CASSTERNQPQHF; V gene: TRBV2; D gene: NA; J gene: TRBJ1-5; clone size: NA